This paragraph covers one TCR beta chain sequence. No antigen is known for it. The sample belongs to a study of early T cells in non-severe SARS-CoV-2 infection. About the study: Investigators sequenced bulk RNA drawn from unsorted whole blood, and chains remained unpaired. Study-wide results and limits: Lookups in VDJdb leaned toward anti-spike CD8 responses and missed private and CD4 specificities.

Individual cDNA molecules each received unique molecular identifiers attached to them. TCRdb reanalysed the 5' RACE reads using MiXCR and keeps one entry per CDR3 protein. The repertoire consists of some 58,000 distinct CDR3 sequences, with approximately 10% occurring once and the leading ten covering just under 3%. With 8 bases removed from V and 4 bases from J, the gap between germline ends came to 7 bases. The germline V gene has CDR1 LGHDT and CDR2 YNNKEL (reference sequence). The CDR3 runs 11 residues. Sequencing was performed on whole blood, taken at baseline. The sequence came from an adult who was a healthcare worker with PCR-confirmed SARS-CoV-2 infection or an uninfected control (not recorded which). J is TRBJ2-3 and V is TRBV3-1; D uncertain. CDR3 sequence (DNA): TGTGCCAGCGTTCCGGCAGATACGCAGTATTTT. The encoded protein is CASVPADTQYF.